The 14 T cell receptor beta chains below come from one sample, sequenced in a study of regulatory T cells in long-lasting Graves disease. Investigators prepared the TCR beta libraries by applying iRepertoire HTBI primers and Arm-PCR of CDR3 regions. TCRdb processed the multiplex PCR reads anew with MiXCR; each CDR3 protein has one entry. The sample has roughly 510,000 distinct CDR3 sequences, about 16% seen once. The time point: newly diagnosed GD, antithyroid drugs for less than 3 months. The TCR library was prepared using RNA isolated from PBMCs. The same sample was also used in a study of T cells in Graves' hyperthyroidism and ophthalmopathy.

This specimen consisted of peripheral blood mononuclear cells (PBMCs), obtained at new diagnosis, from a patient treated with antithyroid drugs. All receptors come from a man aged 18 to 29 with Graves disease.

The genes are TRBV20-1 and TRBJ1-1, with D possibly being TRBD1 (5 bases). Between the trimmed V and J ends, which lost 0 bases and 5 bases, there was a span of 16 bases. The CDR3 consists of 15 residues. In germline, CDR1 is DFQATT, CDR2 SNEGSKA (reference sequence). The CDR3 DNA reads TGCAGTGCTAGAGATCTGGGAAGGGGAGTGACTGAAGCTTTCTTT. Translation gives CSARDLGRGVTEAFF.

This clonotype was picked up a small number of times. This chain connects TRBV6-5 to TRBJ2-7; perhaps TRBD1 as D (6 bases). V lost 2 bases and J 0 bases, leaving 8 bases between the germline ends. This CDR3 has 14 residues. Germline assignment: CDR1 MNHEY and CDR2 SVGAGI. In DNA form, the CDR3 reads TGTGCCAGCAGTTACCAGGGGCCCTCCTACGAGCAGTACTTC. Translated, it gives CASSYQGPSYEQYF.

This clonotype was detected ten times or more. The gene calls are TRBV7-8 and TRBJ1-5; perhaps TRBD1 as D (5 bases). The ends were cut back, 4 bases at V and 1 base at J, with 14 bases in the middle. Per the germline V gene, CDR1 is SGHVS and CDR2 is FQNEAQ. The CDR3 is 16 amino acids. CDR3 sequence reads: CASSSGGGSSNQPQHF. The CDR3 coding sequence is TGTGCCAGCAGCTCTGGGGGGGGGTCGAGCAATCAGCCCCAGCATTTT.

CDR3 sequence (DNA): TGTGCCTGGAGGCCTAAGACTAGCGGGTACAATGAGCAGTTCTTC. The encoded protein is CAWRPKTSGYNEQFF. The J gene is TRBJ2-1, the V gene TRBV30, with TRBD2 matching 10 bases. Trimming removed 3 bases from V and 4 bases from J; junction bases left unmatched: 6. CDR3 size: 15 residues. The germline V gene has CDR1 GTSNPN and CDR2 SVGIG (reference sequence).

This clonotype was observed many times. V usage is TRBV5-1 and J usage is TRBJ2-5, with D possibly being TRBD1 or TRBD2 (5 bases each). The V and J ends lost 3 bases and 4 bases respectively, with 10 bases between them. CDR1 and CDR2 (germline): SGHRS, YFSETQ. This CDR3 comprises 13 residues. CDR3 DNA: TGCGCCAGCAGCTATGAGGGACCAGAGACCCAGTACTTC. Amino acids: CASSYEGPETQYF.

The chain recombines TRBV9 with TRBJ2-3; TRBD2 aligns across 12 bases. This CDR3 is built from 15 residues. Germline V gene sequence: CDR1 SGDLS, CDR2 YYNGEE. The V segment lost 4 bases and the J segment 4 bases; nucleotides outside the gene matches: 4. The chain's CDR3 is CASSPLAGGADTQYF. CDR3 DNA sequence: TGTGCCAGCAGCCCCCTAGCGGGAGGGGCAGATACGCAGTATTTT.

This clonotype was observed at least ten times. The junction shows a germline mismatch at one end, possibly a read error. This rearrangement joins TRBV28 to TRBJ2-4; D ambiguous. The CDR3 is 13 amino acids. The V gene's germline CDR1 is MDHEN and CDR2 SYDVKM. CDR3 nucleotide sequence: TGTGCCAGCAGCTTATCGGGTTTGAACATTCAGTACTTC. Residues: CASSLSGLNIQYF.

This clonotype was seen repeatedly, ten times or more. The gene calls are TRBV19 and TRBJ2-2, with TRBD1 identical over 9 bases. Unmatched junction bases numbered 9, after V lost 9 bases and J lost 7 bases. The germline gives CDR1 LNHDA, CDR2 SQIVND (reference sequence). The CDR3 contains 14 residues. CDR3 loop: CASDRGNDGGELFF. The CDR3 nucleotides read TGTGCCAGCGACAGGGGGAATGATGGCGGGGAGCTGTTTTTT. Full variable domain (outside the CDR3, taken from reference TRBV19 and TRBJ2-2): DGGITQSPKYLFRKEGQNVTLSCEQNLNHDAMYWYRQDPGQGLRLIYYSQIVNDFQKGDIAEGYSVSREKKESFPLTVTSAQKNPTAFYLCASDRGNDGGELFFGEGSRLTVL.

This clonotype was seen a few times. V gene TRBV6-1 combines with J gene TRBJ2-2; D is unresolved. V was cut by 6 bases and J by 8 bases, with 7 bases left in between. The germline V gene encodes CDR1 MNHNS and CDR2 SASEGT. The CDR3 totals 11 residues. The CDR3 here is CASSFNGELFF. In DNA, the CDR3 is TGTGCCAGCAGCTTCAATGGGGAGCTGTTTTTT.

This clonotype was seen at least ten times. The chain joins TRBV6-1 to TRBJ1-5; D gene unclear. Germline V gives CDR1 MNHNS, CDR2 SASEGT. V dropped 2 bases and J dropped 9 bases, with 11 bases sitting between them. The CDR3 is 13 residues long. CDR3 in DNA: TGTGCCAGCAGTGAAAATGGGCGGCGGCCCCAGCATTTT. This encodes CASSENGRRPQHF.

This clonotype was picked up many times. The chain links TRBV12-3 or TRBV12-4 to TRBJ2-3; D gene unclear. Trimming took off 3 bases at V and 2 bases at J, with 15 bases between the two ends. The length of the CDR3 is 16 residues. The CDR3 DNA is TGTGCCAGCAGTTTGTTGAGCGAACACTTCACAGATACGCAGTATTTT. Residues: CASSLLSEHFTDTQYF.

This clonotype was counted only a few times. The rearrangement links TRBV5-1 to TRBJ2-7; perhaps TRBD2 as D (5 bases). This CDR3 has 16 amino acids. Germline V gene sequence: CDR1 SGHRS, CDR2 YFSETQ. The V end lost 3 bases, the J end lost 0 bases, and 16 bases lay between the germline ends. The CDR3 region has the DNA TGCGCCAGCAGCTGGGTGGAGAATAGCGTCTCCTACGAGCAGTACTTC. Its protein product is CASSWVENSVSYEQYF.

This clonotype appeared a few times. The CDR3 loop reads CASSSVTGFNTEAFF. In DNA form, the CDR3 reads TGTGCCAGCAGTTCAGTGACAGGGTTCAACACTGAAGCTTTCTTT. The V call is TRBV6-2 or TRBV6-3, the J call TRBJ1-1; 7 positions agree with TRBD1. The CDR3 is 15 residues long. Germline CDR1 and CDR2: MNHEY and SVGEGT. V was pared by 4 bases and J by 2 bases, with 7 bases of the junction left unmatched.

The chain carries TRBV6-5 and TRBJ2-7; D uncertain. The CDR3 length is 13 residues. Trimming took 4 bases from V and 0 from J, leaving 7 bases between them. Looked up from germline, CDR1 is MNHEY and CDR2 is SVGAGI. CDR3 bases: TGTGCCAGCAGTTGCTCCAGCTCCTACGAGCAGTACTTC. This encodes CASSCSSSYEQYF.